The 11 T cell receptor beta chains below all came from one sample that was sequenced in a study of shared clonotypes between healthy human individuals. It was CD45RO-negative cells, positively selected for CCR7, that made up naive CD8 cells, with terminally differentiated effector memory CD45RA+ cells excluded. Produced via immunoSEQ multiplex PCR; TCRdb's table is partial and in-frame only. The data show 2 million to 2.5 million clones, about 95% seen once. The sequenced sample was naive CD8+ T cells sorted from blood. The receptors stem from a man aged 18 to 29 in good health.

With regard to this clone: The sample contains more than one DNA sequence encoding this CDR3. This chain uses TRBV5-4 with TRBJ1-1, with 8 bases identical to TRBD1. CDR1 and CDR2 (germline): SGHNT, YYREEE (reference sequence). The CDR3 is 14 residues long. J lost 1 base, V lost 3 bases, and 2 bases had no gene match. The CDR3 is CASSWGTGNTEAFF. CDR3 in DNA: TGTGCCAGCAGCTGGGGGACAGGGAACACTGAAGCTTTCTTT.

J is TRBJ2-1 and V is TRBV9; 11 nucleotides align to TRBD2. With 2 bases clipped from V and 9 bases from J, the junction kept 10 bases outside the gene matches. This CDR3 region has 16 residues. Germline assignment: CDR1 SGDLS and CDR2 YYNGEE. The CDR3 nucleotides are TGTGCCAGCAGCGTGATAGCGGGAGGGGAAGGGGGTGAGCAGTTCTTC. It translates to CASSVIAGGEGGEQFF.

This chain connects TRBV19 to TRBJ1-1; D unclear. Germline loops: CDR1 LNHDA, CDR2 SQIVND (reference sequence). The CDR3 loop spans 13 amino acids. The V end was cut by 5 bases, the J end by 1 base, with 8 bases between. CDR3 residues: CASSFRWNTEAFF. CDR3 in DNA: TGTGCCAGTAGTTTTAGATGGAACACTGAAGCTTTCTTT.

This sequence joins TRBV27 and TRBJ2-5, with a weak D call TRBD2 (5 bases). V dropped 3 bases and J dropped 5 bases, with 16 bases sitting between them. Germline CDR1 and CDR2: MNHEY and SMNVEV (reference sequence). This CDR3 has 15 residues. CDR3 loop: CASSFIRGEGETQYF. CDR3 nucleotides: TGTGCCAGCAGTTTCATCCGGGGTGAGGGTGAGACCCAGTACTTC.

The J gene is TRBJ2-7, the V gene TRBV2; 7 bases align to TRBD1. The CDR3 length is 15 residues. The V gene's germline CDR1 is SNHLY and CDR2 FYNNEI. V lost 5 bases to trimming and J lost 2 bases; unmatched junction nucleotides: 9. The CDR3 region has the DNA TGTGCCAGCAGTCAAGGACAGGCCGCCGCCTACGAGCAGTACTTC. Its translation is CASSQGQAAAYEQYF. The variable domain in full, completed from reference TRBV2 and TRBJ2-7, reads EPEVTQTPSHQVTQMGQEVILRCVPISNHLYFYWYRQILGQKVEFLVSFYNNEISEKSEIFDDQFSVERPDGSNFTLKIRSTKLEDSAMYFCASSQGQAAAYEQYFGPGTRLTVT.

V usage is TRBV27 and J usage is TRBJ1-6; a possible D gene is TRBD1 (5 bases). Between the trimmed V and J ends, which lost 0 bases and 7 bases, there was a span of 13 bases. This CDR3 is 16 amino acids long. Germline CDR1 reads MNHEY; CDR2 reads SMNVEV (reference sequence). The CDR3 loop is CASSLSLGDYNSPLHF. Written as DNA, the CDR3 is TGTGCCAGCAGTTTATCGCTTGGGGACTACAATTCACCCCTCCACTTT.

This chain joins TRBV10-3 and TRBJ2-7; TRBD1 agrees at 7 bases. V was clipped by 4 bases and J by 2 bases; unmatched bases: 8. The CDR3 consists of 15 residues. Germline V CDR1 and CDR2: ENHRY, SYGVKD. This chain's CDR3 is CAISAGTEKPYEQYF. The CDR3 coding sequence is TGTGCCATCAGTGCTGGGACAGAAAAGCCCTACGAGCAGTACTTC.

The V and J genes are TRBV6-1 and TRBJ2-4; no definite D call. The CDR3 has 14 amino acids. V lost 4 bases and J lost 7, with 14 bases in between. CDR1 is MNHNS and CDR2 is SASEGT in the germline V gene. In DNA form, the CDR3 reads TGTGCCAGCAGTGGCCCGGAAGCTATGAACATTCAGTACTTC. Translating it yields CASSGPEAMNIQYF.

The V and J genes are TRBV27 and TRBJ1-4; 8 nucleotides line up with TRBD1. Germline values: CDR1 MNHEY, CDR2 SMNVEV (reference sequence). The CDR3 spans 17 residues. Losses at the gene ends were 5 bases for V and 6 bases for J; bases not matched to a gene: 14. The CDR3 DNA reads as TGTGCCAGCAGTCAAACCGGTCTGGGGACAGGCGATGAAAAACTGTTTTTT. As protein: CASSQTGLGTGDEKLFF.

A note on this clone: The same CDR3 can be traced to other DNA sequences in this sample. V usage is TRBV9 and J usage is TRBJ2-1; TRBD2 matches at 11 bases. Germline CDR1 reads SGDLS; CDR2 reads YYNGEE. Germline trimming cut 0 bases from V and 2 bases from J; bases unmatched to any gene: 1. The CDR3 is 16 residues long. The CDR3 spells CASSVALAGAYNEQFF. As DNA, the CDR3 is TGTGCCAGCAGCGTAGCACTAGCGGGGGCCTACAATGAGCAGTTCTTC. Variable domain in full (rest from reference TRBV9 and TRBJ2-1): DSGVTQTPKHLITATGQRVTLRCSPRSGDLSVYWYQQSLDQGLQFLIQYYNGEERAKGNILERFSAQQFPDLHSELNLSSLELGDSALYFCASSVALAGAYNEQFFGPGTRLTVL.

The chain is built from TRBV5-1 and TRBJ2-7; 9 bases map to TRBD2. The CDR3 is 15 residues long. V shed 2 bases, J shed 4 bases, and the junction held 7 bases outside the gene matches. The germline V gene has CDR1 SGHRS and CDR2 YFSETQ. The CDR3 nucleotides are TGCGCCAGCAGCTTATTCGCTAGCGGGACTTACGAGCAGTACTTC. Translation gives CASSLFASGTYEQYF.